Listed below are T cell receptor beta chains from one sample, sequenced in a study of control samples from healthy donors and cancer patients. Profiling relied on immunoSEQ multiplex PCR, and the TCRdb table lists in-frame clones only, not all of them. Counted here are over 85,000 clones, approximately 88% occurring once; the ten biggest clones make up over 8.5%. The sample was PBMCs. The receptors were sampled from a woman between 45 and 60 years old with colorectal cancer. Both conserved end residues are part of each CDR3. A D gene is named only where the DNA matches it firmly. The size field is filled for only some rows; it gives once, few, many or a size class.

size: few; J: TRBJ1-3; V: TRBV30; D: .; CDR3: CAWSVISRFGNTIYF; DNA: TGTGCCTGGAGTGTTATTAGCCGATTCGGAAACACCATATATTTT
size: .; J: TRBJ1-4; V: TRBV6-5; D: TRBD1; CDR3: CASSTGGTNEKLFF; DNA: TGTGCCAGCAGTACAGGGGGAACTAATGAAAAACTGTTTTTT
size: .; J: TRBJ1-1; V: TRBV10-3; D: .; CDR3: CAIRGGQGSSLNTEAFF; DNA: TGTGCCATCAGAGGGGGGCAGGGATCTAGCTTGAACACTGAAGCTTTCTTT
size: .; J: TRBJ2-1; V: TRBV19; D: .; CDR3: CASSRVNEQFF; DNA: TGTGCCAGTAGTAGGGTGAATGAGCAGTTCTTC
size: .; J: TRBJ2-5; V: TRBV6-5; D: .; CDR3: CASSYGGSGWETQYF; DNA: TGTGCCAGCAGCTATGGGGGTTCGGGGTGGGAGACCCAGTACTTC
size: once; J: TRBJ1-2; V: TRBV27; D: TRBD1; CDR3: CASSLRLSEAGGAKSGYTF; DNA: TGTGCCAGCAGTTTGAGGTTAAGTGAGGCAGGGGGCGCAAAGAGCGGCTACACCTTC
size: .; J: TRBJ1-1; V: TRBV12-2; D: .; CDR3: CASRQNNTEAFF; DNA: TGTGCAAGTCGACAAAATAACACTGAAGCTTTCTTT
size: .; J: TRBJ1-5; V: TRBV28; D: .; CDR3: CASSLWYSNQPQHF; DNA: TGTGCCAGCAGTTTATGGTATAGCAATCAGCCCCAGCATTTT
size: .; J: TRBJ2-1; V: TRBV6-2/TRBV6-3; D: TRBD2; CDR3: CASSYSLLAVIYNEQFF; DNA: TGTGCCAGCAGTTACTCGTTACTAGCGGTTATCTACAATGAGCAGTTCTTC
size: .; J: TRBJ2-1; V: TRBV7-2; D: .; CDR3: CASSPYLSGAGNEQFF; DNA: TGTGCCAGCAGCCCTTACCTGTCGGGGGCGGGGAATGAGCAGTTCTTC
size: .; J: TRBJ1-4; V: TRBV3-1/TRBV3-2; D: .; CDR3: CASSRWGSTNEKLFF; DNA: TGTGCCAGCAGCCGATGGGGTTCAACTAATGAAAAACTGTTTTTT
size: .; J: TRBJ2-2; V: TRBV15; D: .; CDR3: CATSRAPPPGLTGELFF; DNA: TGTGCCACCAGCAGAGCCCCCCCACCAGGGTTGACCGGGGAGCTGTTTTTT
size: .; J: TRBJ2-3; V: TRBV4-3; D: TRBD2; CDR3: CASSQDWTSQRDTQYF; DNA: TGCGCCAGCAGCCAAGATTGGACTAGCCAGCGTGATACGCAGTATTTT
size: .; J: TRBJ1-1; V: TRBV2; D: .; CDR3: CASSDRVIMNTEAFF; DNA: TGTGCCAGCAGTGACAGGGTAATCATGAACACTGAAGCTTTCTTT
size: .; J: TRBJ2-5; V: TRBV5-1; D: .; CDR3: CASSLAGGQGETQYF; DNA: TGCGCCAGCAGCTTGGCGGGAGGACAGGGAGAGACCCAGTACTTC
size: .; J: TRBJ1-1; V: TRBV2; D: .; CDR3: CASSVSGWLNTEAFF; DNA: TGTGCCAGCAGTGTTTCAGGGTGGTTAAACACTGAAGCTTTCTTT
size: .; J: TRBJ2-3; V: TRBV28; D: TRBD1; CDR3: CASSLYGQGGAPDTQYF; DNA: TGTGCCAGCAGTTTATACGGACAGGGGGGAGCACCAGATACGCAGTATTTT
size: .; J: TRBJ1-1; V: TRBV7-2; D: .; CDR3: CASSQGRGEAFF; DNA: TGTGCCAGCAGCCAGGGACGGGGTGAAGCTTTCTTT
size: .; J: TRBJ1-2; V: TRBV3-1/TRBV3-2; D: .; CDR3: CASSQAKGLGYTF; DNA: TGTGCCAGCAGCCAAGCGAAGGGACTCGGCTACACCTTC
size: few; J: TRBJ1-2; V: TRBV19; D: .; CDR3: CASKVPGALYGYTF; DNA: TGTGCCAGTAAGGTCCCGGGGGCCCTATATGGCTACACCTTC
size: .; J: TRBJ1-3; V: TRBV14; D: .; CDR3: CASSQLGRGAGNTIYF; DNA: TGTGCCAGCAGCCAACTCGGACGGGGAGCTGGAAACACCATATATTTT
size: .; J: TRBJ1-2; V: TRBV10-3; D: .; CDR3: CAISGDSVYGYTF; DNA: TGTGCCATCAGCGGCGACAGTGTATATGGCTACACCTTC
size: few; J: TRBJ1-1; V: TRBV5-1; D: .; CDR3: CASSSVGMNTEAFF; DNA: TGCGCCAGCAGCTCTGTTGGAATGAACACTGAAGCTTTCTTT
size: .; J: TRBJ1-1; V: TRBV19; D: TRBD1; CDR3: CASSTGQLLGAFF; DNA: TGTGCCAGTAGTACGGGACAGCTTTTAGGCGCTTTCTTT
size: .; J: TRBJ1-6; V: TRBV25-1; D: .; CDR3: CASSPDSFSALHF; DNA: TGTGCCAGCAGTCCGGACAGTTTTTCGGCCCTCCACTTT
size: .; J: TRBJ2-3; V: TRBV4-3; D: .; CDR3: CASSQETLRGTDTQYF; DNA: TGCGCCAGCAGCCAAGAAACTCTGAGGGGCACAGATACGCAGTATTTT
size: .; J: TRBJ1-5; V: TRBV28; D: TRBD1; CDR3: CASSLNRGSNQPQHF; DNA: TGTGCCAGCAGTTTAAACAGGGGTAGCAATCAGCCCCAGCATTTT
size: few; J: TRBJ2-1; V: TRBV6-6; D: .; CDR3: CASSIQGTEQFF; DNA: TGTGCCAGCAGTATTCAGGGAACTGAGCAGTTCTTC
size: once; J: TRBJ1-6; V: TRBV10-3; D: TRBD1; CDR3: CAISHPGQGNSPLHF; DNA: TGTGCCATCAGCCACCCAGGACAGGGTAATTCACCCCTCCACTTT
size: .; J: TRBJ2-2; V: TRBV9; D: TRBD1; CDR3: CASSPRGQPETGELFF; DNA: TGTGCCAGCAGCCCACGGGGACAGCCCGAGACCGGGGAGCTGTTTTTT
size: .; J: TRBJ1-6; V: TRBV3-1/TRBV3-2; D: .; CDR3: CASSHIQGFDSPLHF; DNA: TGTGCCAGCAGCCACATACAGGGATTTGATTCACCCCTCCACTTT
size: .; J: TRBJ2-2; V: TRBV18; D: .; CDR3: CASSPQAQNLADYFANTGELFF; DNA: TGTGCCAGCTCACCACAGGCTCAAAACCTGGCAGACTATTTTGCGAACACCGGGGAGCTGTTTTTT
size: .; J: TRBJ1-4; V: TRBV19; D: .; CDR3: CATLHPTNEKLFF; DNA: TGTGCCACCTTACATCCAACTAATGAAAAACTGTTTTTT
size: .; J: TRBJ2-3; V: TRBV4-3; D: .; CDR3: CASSRSTSLGPQKQYF; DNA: TGCGCCAGCAGCCGATCCACGTCTTTAGGTCCCCAGAAGCAGTATTTT
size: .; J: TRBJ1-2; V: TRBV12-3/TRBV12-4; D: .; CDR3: CASSFRGDYGYTF; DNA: TGTGCCAGCAGTTTTCGGGGAGACTATGGCTACACCTTC
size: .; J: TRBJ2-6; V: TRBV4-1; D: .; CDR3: CASSQDYRDSGANVLTF; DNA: TGCGCCAGCAGCCAAGATTACAGGGACTCTGGGGCCAACGTCCTGACTTTC
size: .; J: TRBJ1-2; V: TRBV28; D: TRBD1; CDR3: CASSAGTGAYGYTF; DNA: TGTGCCAGCAGTGCCGGGACAGGGGCATACGGCTACACCTTC
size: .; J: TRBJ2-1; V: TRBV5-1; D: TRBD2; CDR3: CASSSSGTSLNEQFF; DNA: TGCGCCAGCAGCTCTTCCGGGACTAGCCTCAATGAGCAGTTCTTC
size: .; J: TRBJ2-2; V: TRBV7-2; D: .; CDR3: CASSLRLKRGELFF; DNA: TGTGCCAGCAGCTTACGCCTGAAGCGCGGGGAGCTGTTTTTT
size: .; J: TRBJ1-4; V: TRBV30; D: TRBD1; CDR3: CAWSKQGGMEKLFF; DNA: TGTGCCTGGAGTAAGCAGGGGGGAATGGAAAAACTGTTTTTT
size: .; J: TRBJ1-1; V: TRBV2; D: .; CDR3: CASSSQVSNTEAFF; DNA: TGTGCCAGCAGTTCACAGGTTAGCAACACTGAAGCTTTCTTT
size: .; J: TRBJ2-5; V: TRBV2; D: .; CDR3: CASSEDGDFWETQYF; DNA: TGTGCCAGCAGTGAAGACGGGGACTTTTGGGAGACCCAGTACTTC
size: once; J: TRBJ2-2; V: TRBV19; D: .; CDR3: CASSILNTGELFF; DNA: TGTGCCAGTAGTATTTTGAACACCGGGGAGCTGTTTTTT
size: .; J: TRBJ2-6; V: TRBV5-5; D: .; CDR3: CASSLRDANSGANVLTF; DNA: TGTGCCAGCAGCCTACGGGACGCCAACTCTGGGGCCAACGTCCTGACTTTC
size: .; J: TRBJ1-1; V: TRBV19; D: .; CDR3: CASTLGPREWAFF; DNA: TGTGCCAGTACCCTGGGTCCCAGGGAATGGGCTTTCTTT
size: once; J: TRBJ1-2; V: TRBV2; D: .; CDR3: CASSWSNPSLYGYTF; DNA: TGTGCCAGCAGTTGGTCGAATCCGTCTCTCTATGGCTACACCTTC
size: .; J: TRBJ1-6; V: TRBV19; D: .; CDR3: CASSMRGAQNSPLHF; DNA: TGTGCCAGTAGTATGAGGGGAGCACAGAATTCACCCCTCCACTTT
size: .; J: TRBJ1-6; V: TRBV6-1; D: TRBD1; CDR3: CASSEHRDRMNSPLHF; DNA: TGTGCCAGCAGTGAACACAGGGACAGGATGAATTCACCCCTCCACTTT
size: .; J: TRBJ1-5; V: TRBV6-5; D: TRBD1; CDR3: CASRDRESQPQHF; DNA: TGTGCCAGCAGGGACAGGGAGAGTCAGCCCCAGCATTTT
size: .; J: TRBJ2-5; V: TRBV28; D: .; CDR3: CASSLGSLQETQYF; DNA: TGTGCCAGCAGTTTGGGATCGCTCCAAGAGACCCAGTACTTC
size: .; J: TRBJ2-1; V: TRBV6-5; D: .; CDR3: CASRIQGHNEQFF; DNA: TGTGCCAGCAGGATCCAGGGGCACAATGAGCAGTTCTTC
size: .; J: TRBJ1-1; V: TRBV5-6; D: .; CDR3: CASSLGVVVNTEAFF; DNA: TGTGCCAGCAGCTTGGGGGTGGTGGTGAACACTGAAGCTTTCTTT
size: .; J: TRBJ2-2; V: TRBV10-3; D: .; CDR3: CAIRWQVDTGELFF; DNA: TGTGCCATCAGATGGCAGGTCGACACCGGGGAGCTGTTTTTT
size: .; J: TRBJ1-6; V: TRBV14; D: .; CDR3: CASSQGWGNSPLHF; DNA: TGTGCCAGCAGCCAGGGCTGGGGCAATTCACCCCTCCACTTT
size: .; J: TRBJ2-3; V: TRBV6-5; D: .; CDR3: CASSLRGSSTDTQYF; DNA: TGTGCCAGCAGTTTAAGGGGCTCCAGCACAGATACGCAGTATTTT
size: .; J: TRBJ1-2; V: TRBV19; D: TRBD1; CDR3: CASSIRTGELNYGYTF; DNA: TGTGCCAGTAGTATAAGGACAGGAGAGTTGAACTATGGCTACACCTTC
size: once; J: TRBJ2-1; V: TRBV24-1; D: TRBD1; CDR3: CATSDSTGAGDEQFF; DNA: TGTGCCACCAGTGATTCGACAGGGGCCGGGGATGAGCAGTTCTTC
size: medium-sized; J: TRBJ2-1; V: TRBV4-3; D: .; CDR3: CASSQDRGNGDEQFF; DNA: TGCGCCAGCAGCCAAGACCGGGGGAACGGGGATGAGCAGTTCTTC
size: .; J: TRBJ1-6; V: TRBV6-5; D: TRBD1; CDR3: CASSYGTGTSPLHF; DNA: TGTGCCAGCAGTTATGGGACAGGGACATCACCCCTCCACTTT
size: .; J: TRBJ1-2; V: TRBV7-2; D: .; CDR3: CASSEHQGPYGYTF; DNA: TGTGCCAGCAGTGAACATCAGGGGCCGTATGGCTACACCTTC